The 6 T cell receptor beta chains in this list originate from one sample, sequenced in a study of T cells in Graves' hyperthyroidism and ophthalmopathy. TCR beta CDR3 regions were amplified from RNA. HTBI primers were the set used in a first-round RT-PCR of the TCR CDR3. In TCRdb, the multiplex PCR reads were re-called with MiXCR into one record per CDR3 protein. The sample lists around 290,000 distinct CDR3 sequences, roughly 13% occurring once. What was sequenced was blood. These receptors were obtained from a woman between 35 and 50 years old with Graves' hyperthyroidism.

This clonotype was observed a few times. In DNA form, the CDR3 reads TGTGCCAGCAGCCATCCGGGACTAGCAGTTGAGCAGTTCTTC. It translates to CASSHPGLAVEQFF. The gene calls are TRBV3-1 and TRBJ2-1; TRBD2 matches at 9 bases. The CDR3 length is 14 residues. The J segment lost 9 bases and the V segment lost 3 bases, leaving 6 bases of the junction unmatched. Germline lookup yields CDR1 LGHDT and CDR2 YNNKEL (reference sequence).

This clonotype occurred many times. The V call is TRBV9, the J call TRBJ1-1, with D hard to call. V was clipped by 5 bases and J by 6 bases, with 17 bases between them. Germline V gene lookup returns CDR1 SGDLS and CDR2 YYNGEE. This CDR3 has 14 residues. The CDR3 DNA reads TGTGCCAGCAGGCCCCGGGTTGGAGAACCTGAAGCTTTCTTT. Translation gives CASRPRVGEPEAFF. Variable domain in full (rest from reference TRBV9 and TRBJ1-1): DSGVTQTPKHLITATGQRVTLRCSPRSGDLSVYWYQQSLDQGLQFLIQYYNGEERAKGNILERFSAQQFPDLHSELNLSSLELGDSALYFCASRPRVGEPEAFFGQGTRLTVV.

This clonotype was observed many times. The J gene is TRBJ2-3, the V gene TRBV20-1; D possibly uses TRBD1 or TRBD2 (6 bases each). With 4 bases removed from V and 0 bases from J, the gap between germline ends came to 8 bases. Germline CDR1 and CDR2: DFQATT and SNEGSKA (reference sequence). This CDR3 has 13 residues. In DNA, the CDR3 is TGCAGTGCTATAGGGGGGAGCACAGATACGCAGTATTTT. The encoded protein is CSAIGGSTDTQYF.

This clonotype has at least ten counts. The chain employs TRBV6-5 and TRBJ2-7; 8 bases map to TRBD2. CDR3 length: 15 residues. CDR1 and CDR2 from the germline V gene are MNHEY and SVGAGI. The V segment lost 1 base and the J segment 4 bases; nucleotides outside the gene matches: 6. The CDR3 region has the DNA TGTGCCAGCAGTTACTTAAGCGGGAGTGTATACGAGCAGTACTTC. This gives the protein CASSYLSGSVYEQYF.

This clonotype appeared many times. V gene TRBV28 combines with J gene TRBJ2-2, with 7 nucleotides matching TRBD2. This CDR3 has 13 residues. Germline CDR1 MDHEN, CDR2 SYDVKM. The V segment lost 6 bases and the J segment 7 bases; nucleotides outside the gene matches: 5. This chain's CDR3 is CASRAGAVGELFF. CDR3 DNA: TGTGCCAGCAGGGCGGGAGCGGTCGGGGAGCTGTTTTTT.

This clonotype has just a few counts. Written as DNA, the CDR3 is TGTGCCAGTAGTATAGTTGCTAGCGGGAGCCAAGAGACCCAGTACTTC. Amino acids: CASSIVASGSQETQYF. The gene calls are TRBV19 and TRBJ2-5; 10 bases map to TRBD2. Germline lookup yields CDR1 LNHDA and CDR2 SQIVND (reference sequence). CDR3 length equals 16 residues. After removal of 1 base from V and 1 base from J, the junction contained 3 bases not matched to a gene.